The 10 T cell receptor beta chains presented below share a single source sample, sequenced in a study of OX40 agonist ivuxolimab in advanced cancers. This table comes from immunoSEQ multiplex PCR, and its TCRdb copy is limited to in-frame clones, with some not included. Of tens of thousands of clones in the sample, about 82% were seen once. The sample consisted of CD4+ or CD8+ T cells sorted from blood, taken in a trial of the OX40 agonist ivuxolimab. The receptors here all came from an adult with an advanced solid tumor such as melanoma, head and neck, liver or kidney cancer.

The sample holds one count of this clone. The chain links TRBV2 to TRBJ2-7, with TRBD2 matching over 8 bases. The CDR3 spans 13 residues. Germline CDR1 is SNHLY and CDR2 is FYNNEI. Germline trimming cut 5 bases from V and 5 bases from J; bases unmatched to any gene: 5. The CDR3 protein is CASSLIAGNEQYF. CDR3 DNA sequence: TGTGCCAGCAGTTTGATAGCGGGAAACGAGCAGTACTTC.

This chain connects TRBV19 to TRBJ1-4; 12 nucleotides align to TRBD1. V lost 4 bases to trimming and J lost 8 bases; unmatched junction nucleotides: 2. This CDR3 has 14 residues. Germline CDR1 is LNHDA and CDR2 is SQIVND (reference sequence). CDR3 sequence (DNA): TGTGCCAGTAGTAAGGGACAGGGGGCGGAAAAACTGTTTTTT. Protein product: CASSKGQGAEKLFF.

The rearrangement joins TRBV4-1 to TRBJ2-5; 8 nucleotides line up with TRBD1. V lost 4 bases and J lost 5; bases outside the gene matches: 3. Looked up from germline, CDR1 is MGHRA and CDR2 is YSYEKL. This CDR3 spans 13 amino acids. The CDR3 DNA reads as TGCGCCAGCAGCCGGACAGGGCGGGAGACCCAGTACTTC. The encoded protein is CASSRTGRETQYF.

The gene calls are TRBV5-1 and TRBJ1-1; 11 bases align to TRBD1. The germline V gene encodes CDR1 SGHRS and CDR2 YFSETQ. The CDR3 loop spans 15 amino acids. Trimming removed 4 bases from V and 4 bases from J; junction bases left unmatched: 6. CDR3 nucleotides: TGCGCCAGCAGCCCGACAGGGACAGGGGGCACTGAAGCTTTCTTT. Its protein is CASSPTGTGGTEAFF.

This clone was seen only a few times. The gene calls are TRBV6-6 and TRBJ2-2; D may be TRBD2 (5 bases). Germline CDR1 and CDR2: MNHNY and SVGAGI (reference sequence). Deletions cut 6 bases from V and 0 bases from J, with 14 bases between. CDR3 length equals 16 residues. CDR3 coding DNA: TGTGCCAGCAGCCTTCGGGGTGGTTCGAACACCGGGGAGCTGTTTTTT. This translates into CASSLRGGSNTGELFF.

This chain connects TRBV6-1 to TRBJ2-7; 10 bases align to TRBD2. The CDR3 loop spans 18 amino acids. After removal of 0 bases from V and 2 bases from J, the junction contained 10 bases not matched to a gene. The germline gives CDR1 MNHNS, CDR2 SASEGT. CDR3 residues: CASSEALGTSARTYEQYF. The CDR3 nucleotides read TGTGCCAGCAGTGAAGCGCTTGGGACTAGCGCACGAACCTACGAGCAGTACTTC.

V is TRBV5-1 and J is TRBJ2-2; D gene ambiguous. This CDR3 contains 13 residues. Between the trimmed V and J ends, which lost 6 bases and 3 bases, there was a span of 9 bases. Per the germline V gene, CDR1 is SGHRS and CDR2 is YFSETQ. CDR3 protein: CASTAPHTGELFF. The CDR3 region has the DNA TGCGCCAGCACCGCCCCTCACACCGGGGAGCTGTTTTTT.

The V call is TRBV14, the J call TRBJ1-2; D is perhaps TRBD1 (5 bases). Trimming took off 4 bases at V and 4 bases at J, with 13 bases between the two ends. The CDR3 runs to 14 residues. In germline, CDR1 is SGHDN, CDR2 FVKESK. DNA of the CDR3: TGTGCCAGCAGCCCGCAGGGTCTTTTCTATGGCTACACCTTC. The encoded protein is CASSPQGLFYGYTF.

V and J are TRBV6-1 and TRBJ2-2, with 13 positions matching TRBD2. The CDR3 has 17 residues. Germline CDR1 reads MNHNS; CDR2 reads SASEGT. Trimming cost V 4 bases and J 3 bases; bases outside gene matches: 5. DNA of the CDR3: TGTGCCAGCAGTGCGGGGGGACTAGCGGGGCACACCGGGGAGCTGTTTTTT. Protein: CASSAGGLAGHTGELFF.

In this sample, this clone turned up a few times. V gene TRBV18 combines with J gene TRBJ1-4, with unresolved D. V lost 5 bases, J lost 8 bases, and 15 bases lay in between. The germline gives CDR1 KGHSH, CDR2 LQKENI. The CDR3 contains 14 residues. The CDR3 DNA sequence: TGTGCCAGCTCAAACAGCCCGATGTGGGAAAAACTGTTTTTT. Translating it yields CASSNSPMWEKLFF.